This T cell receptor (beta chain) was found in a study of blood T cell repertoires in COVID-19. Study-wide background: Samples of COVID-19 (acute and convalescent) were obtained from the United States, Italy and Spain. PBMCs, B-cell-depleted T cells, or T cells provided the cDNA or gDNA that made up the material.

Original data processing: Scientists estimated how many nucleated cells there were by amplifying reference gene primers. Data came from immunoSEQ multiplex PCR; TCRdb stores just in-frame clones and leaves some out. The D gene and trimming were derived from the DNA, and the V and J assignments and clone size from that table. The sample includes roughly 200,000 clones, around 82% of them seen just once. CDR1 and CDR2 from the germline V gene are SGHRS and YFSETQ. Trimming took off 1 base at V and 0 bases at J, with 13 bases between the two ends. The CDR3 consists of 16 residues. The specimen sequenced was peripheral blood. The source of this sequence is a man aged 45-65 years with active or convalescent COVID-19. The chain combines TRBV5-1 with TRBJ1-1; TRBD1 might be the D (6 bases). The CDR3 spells CASSLRQGPLNTEAFF. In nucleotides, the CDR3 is TGCGCCAGCAGCTTGAGGCAGGGGCCCTTGAACACTGAAGCTTTCTTT.